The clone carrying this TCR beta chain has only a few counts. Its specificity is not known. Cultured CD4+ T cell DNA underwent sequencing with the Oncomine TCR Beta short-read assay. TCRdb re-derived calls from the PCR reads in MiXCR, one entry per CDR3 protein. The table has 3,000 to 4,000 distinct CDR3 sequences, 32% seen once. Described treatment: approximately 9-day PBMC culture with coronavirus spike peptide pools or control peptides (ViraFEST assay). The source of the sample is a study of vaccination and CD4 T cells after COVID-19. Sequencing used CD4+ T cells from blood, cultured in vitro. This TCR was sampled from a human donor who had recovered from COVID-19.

CDR3: CSARGVGGAEKLFF. DNA for the CDR3: TGCAGTGCTAGAGGGGTTGGGGGTGCAGAAAAACTGTTTTTT. The rearrangement links TRBV20-1 to TRBJ1-4; possibly TRBD1 for D (5 bases). This CDR3 contains 14 residues. V lost 1 base and J 8 bases, leaving 14 bases between the germline ends. Germline V gene lookup returns CDR1 DFQATT and CDR2 SNEGSKA (reference sequence).